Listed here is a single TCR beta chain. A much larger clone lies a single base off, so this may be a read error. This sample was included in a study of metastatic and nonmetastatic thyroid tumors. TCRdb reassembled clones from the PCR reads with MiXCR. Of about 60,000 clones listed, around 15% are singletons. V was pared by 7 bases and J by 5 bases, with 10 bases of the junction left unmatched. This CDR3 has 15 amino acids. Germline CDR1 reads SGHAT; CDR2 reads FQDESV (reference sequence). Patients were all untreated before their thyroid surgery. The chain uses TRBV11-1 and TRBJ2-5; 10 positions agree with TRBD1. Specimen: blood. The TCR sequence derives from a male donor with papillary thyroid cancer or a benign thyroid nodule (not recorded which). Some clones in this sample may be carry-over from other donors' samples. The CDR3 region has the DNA TGTGCCAGCATCCTCTCCGGACAGGGGGGTGAGACCCAGTACTTC. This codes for CASILSGQGGETQYF.